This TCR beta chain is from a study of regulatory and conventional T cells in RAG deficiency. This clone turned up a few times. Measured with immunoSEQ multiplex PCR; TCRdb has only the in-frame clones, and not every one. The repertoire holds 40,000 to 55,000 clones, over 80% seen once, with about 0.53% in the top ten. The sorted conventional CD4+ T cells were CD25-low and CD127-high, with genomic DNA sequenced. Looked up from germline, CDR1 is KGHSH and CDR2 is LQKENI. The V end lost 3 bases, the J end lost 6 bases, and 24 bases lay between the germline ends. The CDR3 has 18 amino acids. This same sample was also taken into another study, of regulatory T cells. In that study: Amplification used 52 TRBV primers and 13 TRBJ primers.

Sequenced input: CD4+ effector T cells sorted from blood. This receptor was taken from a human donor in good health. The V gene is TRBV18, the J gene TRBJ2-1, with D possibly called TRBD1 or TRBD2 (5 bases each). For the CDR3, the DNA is TGTGCCAGCTCACCTTTCGAGTTTATCCAGGGAGTATCCAATGAGCAGTTCTTC. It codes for CASSPFEFIQGVSNEQFF.